The 25 T cell receptor beta chains presented below share a single source sample, sequenced in a study of T cell changes during pregnancy in multiple sclerosis (dated by TCRdb to the late 2010s). The library was made by the immunoSEQ multiplex PCR assay. This immuneACCESS table, as held by TCRdb, lists in-frame sequences with V and J called but not all clones. Of the missing ones, under half trace to an unresolved V gene in checked studies; the others have no known cause. The sample table shows tens of thousands of clones, and 75% to 95% are seen once. In total, the top ten clones hold about 0.35% of the sample. The specimen comprised CD4+ T cells from peripheral blood mononuclear cells, sampled in the third trimester of pregnancy. The source is a female donor in good health, enrolled as a control in a pregnancy study.

The chain recombines TRBV7-2 with TRBJ2-2, with D possibly TRBD2 on 5 matching bases. The CDR3 totals 13 residues. V dropped 5 bases and J dropped 4 bases, with 8 bases sitting between them. Germline CDR1 and CDR2: SGHTA and FQGNSA. CDR3 in amino acids: CASSDRGTGELFF. The DNA for the CDR3 is TGTGCCAGCAGCGACCGGGGCACCGGGGAGCTGTTTTTT.

V is TRBV27 and J is TRBJ2-7; the match to TRBD1 covers 7 bases. V dropped 6 bases and J dropped 4; count of bases not matched to a gene: 9. CDR1 is MNHEY, CDR2 SMNVEV, per germline (reference sequence). CDR3 size: 14 residues. CDR3 bases: TGTGCCAGCAGCCTCGGGACAGCGCTTTACGAGCAGTACTTC. Translated: CASSLGTALYEQYF.

The chain uses TRBV2 and TRBJ1-2; D remains ambiguous. Trimming took 1 base from V and 5 from J, leaving 14 bases between them. CDR3 length: 15 residues. Germline V gives CDR1 SNHLY, CDR2 FYNNEI. The CDR3 region has the DNA TGTGCCAGCAGTGAAGACAGAGTAGACGTTTATGGCTACACCTTC. Amino acids: CASSEDRVDVYGYTF.

The genes are TRBV25-1 and TRBJ1-5; D might be TRBD1 (6 bases). V shed 8 bases and J shed 4 bases, with 12 bases lying between them. Per the germline V gene, CDR1 is MGHDK and CDR2 is SYGVNS. The CDR3 is made up of 13 amino acids. In DNA form, the CDR3 reads TGTGCCAGCGAAGGACAGACAAATCAGCCCCAGCATTTT. Translation: CASEGQTNQPQHF.

The chain combines TRBV28 with TRBJ1-1, with 7 bases matching TRBD1. In germline, CDR1 is MDHEN, CDR2 SYDVKM. V lost 1 base and J lost 3; bases outside the gene matches: 5. There are 15 residues in the CDR3. This CDR3 reads CASSLSTGIHTEAFF. CDR3 DNA sequence: TGTGCCAGCAGTTTATCGACAGGGATTCACACTGAAGCTTTCTTT.

This clone was seen only a few times. This rearrangement joins TRBV30 to TRBJ1-2, with D perhaps TRBD1 (6 bases). The CDR3 is made up of 15 amino acids. Per the germline V gene, CDR1 is GTSNPN and CDR2 is SVGIG (reference sequence). V lost 2 bases to trimming and J lost 3 bases, with 16 bases between them. CDR3 in amino acids: CAWSSAGEGDYGYTF. The CDR3 bases are TGTGCCTGGAGTTCGGCAGGGGAGGGTGACTATGGCTACACCTTC.

This clone has only one observation. The chain has TRBV19 and TRBJ2-5, with 9 bases that match TRBD1. The CDR3 spans 14 residues. J gave up 2 bases and V 7 bases, and 5 bases lay outside the gene matches. From germline, CDR1 is LNHDA and CDR2 SQIVND (reference sequence). CDR3 protein: CASKTGQGQETQYF. The CDR3 DNA is TGTGCCAGTAAAACAGGACAGGGGCAAGAGACCCAGTACTTC.

This chain joins TRBV7-2 and TRBJ1-3; weak D call: TRBD1 (5 bases). The V end lost 5 bases, the J end lost 0 bases, and 14 bases lay between the germline ends. The length of the CDR3 is 16 residues. The germline CDR1 and CDR2 sequences are SGHTA and FQGNSA. The CDR3 DNA reads TGTGCCAGCAGCCTGGGACTCCTTGCCTCTGGAAACACCATATATTTT. Protein sequence: CASSLGLLASGNTIYF. The whole variable domain, remainder taken from reference TRBV7-2 and TRBJ1-3, is GAGVSQSPSNKVTEKGKDVELRCDPISGHTALYWYRQSLGQGLEFLIYFQGNSAPDKSGLPSDRFSAERTGGSVSTLTIQRTQQEDSAVYLCASSLGLLASGNTIYFGEGSWLTVV.

The chain joins TRBV7-2 to TRBJ2-7; 7 bases are a match to TRBD1. Germline CDR1 SGHTA, CDR2 FQGNSA. This CDR3 spans 15 amino acids. V shed 4 bases, J shed 0 bases, and the junction held 6 bases outside the gene matches. DNA of the CDR3: TGTGCCAGCAGCTACTACAGGGGTAGCTCCTACGAGCAGTACTTC. It specifies CASSYYRGSSYEQYF.

The sample holds one count of this clone. V and J are TRBV5-4 and TRBJ2-7; the D is unclear. The germline CDR1 and CDR2 sequences are SGHNT and YYREEE (reference sequence). The V end was cut by 3 bases, the J end by 0 bases, with 7 bases between. CDR3 length: 13 amino acids. DNA of the CDR3: TGTGCCAGCAGCTCGCCTAGCTCCTACGAGCAGTACTTC. It specifies CASSSPSSYEQYF.

The chain joins TRBV12-5 to TRBJ1-1; D perhaps matches TRBD1 (6 bases). The CDR3 extends over 14 amino acids. V was pared by 5 bases and J by 11 bases, with 21 bases between. Per the germline V gene, CDR1 is LGHNT and CDR2 is FRNRAP. The CDR3: CASGIGGGTSLAFF. CDR3 bases: TGTGCTAGTGGTATAGGGGGGGGCACGAGCTTGGCTTTCTTT.

V usage is TRBV5-1 and J usage is TRBJ2-1, with 9 bases that match TRBD2. V shed 4 bases, J shed 3 bases, and the junction held 8 bases outside the gene matches. Germline V gene sequence: CDR1 SGHRS, CDR2 YFSETQ. This CDR3 comprises 16 residues. The CDR3, as DNA: TGCGCCAGCAGCGCTTACTCTAGCGGGGTCTACAATGAGCAGTTCTTC. Translation: CASSAYSSGVYNEQFF.

The chain's CDR3 is CASSSGTSYYIQYF. The CDR3 DNA sequence: TGTGCCAGCAGTTCCGGGACTAGTTATTACATTCAGTACTTC. J is TRBJ2-4 and V is TRBV6-5, with TRBD2 matching over 8 bases. Per germline, CDR1 MNHEY and CDR2 SVGAGI. V shed 4 bases and J 8 bases; nucleotides not matched to a gene: 7. The CDR3 has 14 amino acids.

This clone was observed a few times. The chain has TRBV20-1 and TRBJ1-1; weak D call: TRBD1 (5 bases). The germline V gene encodes CDR1 DFQATT and CDR2 SNEGSKA (reference sequence). Trimming took off 2 bases at V and 7 bases at J, with 5 bases between the two ends. The CDR3 consists of 10 residues. CDR3 sequence: CSARTGEAFF. CDR3 DNA: TGCAGTGCTAGAACAGGTGAAGCTTTCTTT.

The chain couples TRBV2 to TRBJ2-1; D is perhaps TRBD1 (6 bases). Between the trimmed V and J ends, which lost 11 bases and 9 bases, there was a span of 11 bases. CDR1 and CDR2 (germline): SNHLY, FYNNEI. The CDR3 sequence is 10 residues long. CDR3 sequence reads: CAVRGFEQFF. In DNA, the CDR3 is TGTGCCGTCAGGGGTTTTGAGCAGTTCTTC.

This chain uses TRBV5-1 with TRBJ1-1; weak D call: TRBD1 (5 bases). This CDR3 has 12 residues. Germline-derived CDR1 and CDR2 are SGHRS and YFSETQ. V lost 5 bases, J lost 8 bases, and 13 bases lay in between. The CDR3 sequence: CASSPEGVEAFF. The CDR3 nucleotides read TGCGCCAGCAGTCCCGAAGGGGTAGAAGCTTTCTTT.

The CDR3 reads CASSATKQGHSNQPQHF. The CDR3 coding sequence is TGTGCCAGCAGCGCGACAAAACAGGGACATAGCAATCAGCCCCAGCATTTT. The rearrangement links TRBV5-6 to TRBJ1-5, with D possibly matching TRBD1 (6 bases). The germline gives CDR1 SGHDT, CDR2 YYEEEE. The V end lost 4 bases, the J end lost 0 bases, and 17 bases lay between the germline ends. The length of the CDR3 is 17 residues.

The CDR3: CASSYSGHLGYEQYF. CDR3 nucleotide sequence: TGTGCCAGCAGTTACTCGGGACACCTCGGGTACGAGCAGTACTTC. The chain recombines TRBV6-5 with TRBJ2-7, with D possibly matching TRBD1 (6 bases). This CDR3 contains 15 residues. The germline V and J ends were trimmed by 0 bases and 4 bases, with 13 bases remaining between them. CDR1 is MNHEY, CDR2 SVGAGI, per germline.

The gene calls are TRBV4-2 and TRBJ2-7; 7 bases match TRBD1. J lost 1 base, V lost 1 base, and 4 bases had no gene match. The CDR3 runs to 15 residues. Germline V gene lookup returns CDR1 LGHNA and CDR2 YNFKEQ. CDR3 protein: CASSQGQGQSYEQYF. The CDR3 bases are TGTGCCAGCAGCCAAGGACAGGGCCAGTCCTACGAGCAGTACTTC.

V is TRBV4-1 and J is TRBJ2-1; 7 bases map to TRBD2. J gave up 5 bases and V 1 base, and 8 bases lay outside the gene matches. The CDR3 has 16 amino acids. Germline-derived CDR1 and CDR2 are MGHRA and YSYEKL. CDR3 nucleotides: TGCGCCAGCAGCCAAGTTCGGGGAGGGCCGAACAATGAGCAGTTCTTC. Its protein product is CASSQVRGGPNNEQFF.

The chain is built from TRBV5-5 and TRBJ1-1; D is undetermined. CDR1 and CDR2 (germline): SGHKS, YYEKEE (reference sequence). V was trimmed by 1 base and J by 1 base, leaving 11 bases between them. The CDR3 is made up of 15 amino acids. The CDR3 protein is CASSLLGGSNTEAFF. DNA for the CDR3: TGTGCCAGCAGCTTGTTAGGAGGATCGAACACTGAAGCTTTCTTT.

V and J are TRBV9 and TRBJ2-2, with 10 bases identical to TRBD2. The germline gives CDR1 SGDLS, CDR2 YYNGEE. The CDR3 is 15 residues long. The ends lost 2 bases at V and 4 bases at J; junction bases unmatched: 2. The CDR3 loop is CASSVRTSGTGELFF. The CDR3 DNA sequence: TGTGCCAGCAGCGTGAGGACTAGCGGCACCGGGGAGCTGTTTTTT. Full variable domain (outside the CDR3, taken from reference TRBV9 and TRBJ2-2): DSGVTQTPKHLITATGQRVTLRCSPRSGDLSVYWYQQSLDQGLQFLIQYYNGEERAKGNILERFSAQQFPDLHSELNLSSLELGDSALYFCASSVRTSGTGELFFGEGSRLTVL.

This clone has a handful of counts. The V gene is TRBV11-2, the J gene TRBJ1-1; no clear D. Looked up from germline, CDR1 is SGHAT and CDR2 is FQNNGV. The CDR3 covers 13 residues. The germline V and J ends were trimmed by 0 bases and 9 bases, with 11 bases remaining between them. This CDR3 reads CASSLELAAKAFF. The DNA of the CDR3 is TGTGCCAGCAGCTTAGAGCTAGCAGCCAAAGCTTTCTTT.

The chain joins TRBV18 to TRBJ2-4; the D gene is possibly TRBD1 (6 bases). Trimming took off 4 bases at V and 5 bases at J, with 21 bases between the two ends. The CDR3 is 17 amino acids. Germline V CDR1 and CDR2: KGHSH, LQKENI. In DNA form, the CDR3 reads TGTGCCAGCTCACAAGAAACGGGACACTTTGGCGAAAACATTCAGTACTTC. Translated, it gives CASSQETGHFGENIQYF.

The rearrangement links TRBV5-1 to TRBJ2-7, with D tentatively TRBD1 (6 bases). V was trimmed by 0 bases and J by 2 bases, leaving 24 bases between them. Germline CDR1 is SGHRS and CDR2 is YFSETQ. The length of the CDR3 is 19 residues. DNA of the CDR3: TGCGCCAGCAGCTTGGCGAGTACAGGGATGTTAAGCTTTACCTACGAGCAGTACTTC. The encoded protein is CASSLASTGMLSFTYEQYF. The full variable domain, rest sourced from reference TRBV5-1 and TRBJ2-7, is KAGVTQTPRYLIKTRGQQVTLSCSPISGHRSVSWYQQTPGQGLQFLFEYFSETQRNKGNFPGRFSGRQFSNSRSEMNVSTLELGDSALYLCASSLASTGMLSFTYEQYFGPGTRLTVT.